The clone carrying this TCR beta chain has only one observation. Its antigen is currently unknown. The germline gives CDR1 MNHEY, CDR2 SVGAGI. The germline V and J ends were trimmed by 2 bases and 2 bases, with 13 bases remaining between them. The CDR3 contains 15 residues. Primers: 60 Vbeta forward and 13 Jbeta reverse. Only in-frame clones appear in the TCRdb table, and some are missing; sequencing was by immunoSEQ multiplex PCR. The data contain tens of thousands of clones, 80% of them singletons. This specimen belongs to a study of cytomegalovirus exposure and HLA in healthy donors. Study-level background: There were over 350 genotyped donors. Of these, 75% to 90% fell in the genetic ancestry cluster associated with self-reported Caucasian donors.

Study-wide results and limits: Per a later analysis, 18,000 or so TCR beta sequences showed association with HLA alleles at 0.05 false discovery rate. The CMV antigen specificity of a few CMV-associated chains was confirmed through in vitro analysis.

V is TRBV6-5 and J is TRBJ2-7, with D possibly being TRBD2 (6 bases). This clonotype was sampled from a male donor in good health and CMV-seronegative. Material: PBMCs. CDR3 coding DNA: TGTGCCAGCAGTTACATGACTAGACCCCCCTACGAGCAGTACTTC. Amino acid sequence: CASSYMTRPPYEQYF.